The 26 T cell receptor beta chains below come from one sample, sequenced in a study of blood T cell repertoires in COVID-19. Assay: immunoSEQ multiplex PCR; the TCRdb copy retains only in-frame clones and omits some. The data show about 270,000 clones, around nine tenths seen once. The sequenced sample consisted of peripheral blood. These TCRs come from a man aged 35 to 55 with active or convalescent COVID-19.

This chain connects TRBV6-4 to TRBJ1-2; D is ambiguous. Germline V gives CDR1 MRHNA, CDR2 SNTAGT. This CDR3 has 8 residues. The V end was cut by 5 bases, the J end by 13 bases, with 5 bases between. CDR3 sequence: CASSLGTF. As DNA, the CDR3 is TGTGCCAGCAGTCTCGGCACCTTC.

The chain links TRBV4-1 to TRBJ2-2; D may be TRBD2 (6 bases). From germline, CDR1 is MGHRA and CDR2 YSYEKL. This CDR3 comprises 16 residues. Deletions cut 4 bases from V and 0 bases from J, with 12 bases between. CDR3 DNA: TGCGCCAGCAGCCCATTAGCGGATCCGAACACCGGGGAGCTGTTTTTT. Protein product: CASSPLADPNTGELFF.

This chain joins TRBV28 and TRBJ1-5; D is uncertain. V was cut by 4 bases and J by 6 bases, with 22 bases left in between. From germline, CDR1 is MDHEN and CDR2 SYDVKM. The CDR3 has 17 residues. The CDR3 coding sequence is TGTGCCAGCAGTTCGCCAGCGGCAGGCGGTGAGGGTCAGCCCCAGCATTTT. Protein product: CASSSPAAGGEGQPQHF.

This chain joins TRBV19 and TRBJ1-4; D is undetermined. V was cut by 3 bases and J by 0 bases, with 5 bases left in between. This CDR3 contains 14 residues. The germline gives CDR1 LNHDA, CDR2 SQIVND (reference sequence). CDR3 DNA: TGTGCCAGTAGTATCGGTTCAACTAATGAAAAACTGTTTTTT. As protein: CASSIGSTNEKLFF.

The chain is built from TRBV7-2 and TRBJ1-4; a possible D gene is TRBD1 (6 bases). CDR1 is SGHTA, CDR2 FQGNSA, per germline. The CDR3 extends over 14 amino acids. V dropped 6 bases and J dropped 0 bases, with 8 bases sitting between them. In DNA, the CDR3 is TGTGCCAGCAGTCAGGGGACAACTAATGAAAAACTGTTTTTT. Protein: CASSQGTTNEKLFF.

The rearrangement uses TRBV25-1 and TRBJ2-5; 9 bases map to TRBD2. CDR3 length equals 15 residues. Trimming removed 4 bases from V and 5 bases from J; junction bases left unmatched: 8. CDR1 and CDR2 (germline): MGHDK, SYGVNS. The DNA for the CDR3 is TGTGCCAGCAGTGGAGAGCGGGGGGCCTGGGAGACCCAGTACTTC. It encodes CASSGERGAWETQYF. The variable domain in full, completed from reference TRBV25-1 and TRBJ2-5, reads EADIYQTPRYLVIGTGKKITLECSQTMGHDKMYWYQQDPGMELHLIHYSYGVNSTEKGDLSSESTVSRIRTEHFPLTLESARPSHTSQYLCASSGERGAWETQYFGPGTRLLVL.

CDR3 sequence reads: CASITKSGLASYEQYF. CDR3 bases: TGTGCCAGCATCACCAAGTCGGGACTAGCCTCCTACGAGCAGTACTTC. This chain uses TRBV5-6 with TRBJ2-7; TRBD2 matches at 9 bases. The junction had 10 bases not matched to a gene; V was cut back by 6 bases and J by 0 bases. Germline V gene data show CDR1 as SGHDT and CDR2 as YYEEEE. The length of the CDR3 is 16 residues. The whole variable domain, remainder taken from reference TRBV5-6 and TRBJ2-7, is DAGVTQSPTHLIKTRGQQVTLRCSPKSGHDTVSWYQQALGQGPQFIFQYYEEEERQRGNFPDRFSGHQFPNYSSELNVNALLLGDSALYLCASITKSGLASYEQYFGPGTRLTVT.

The rearrangement joins TRBV11-2 to TRBJ1-2, with TRBD1 matching over 8 bases. CDR1 is SGHAT, CDR2 FQNNGV, per germline. The V segment lost 3 bases and the J segment 8 bases; nucleotides outside the gene matches: 17. The CDR3 extends over 17 amino acids. CDR3 bases: TGTGCCAGCAGCTTGGCCCCCCTGGGACAGGAGATAGGGGGCTACACCTTC. Protein product: CASSLAPLGQEIGGYTF.

V is TRBV30 and J is TRBJ1-5, with TRBD1 matching 9 bases. In germline, CDR1 is GTSNPN, CDR2 SVGIG (reference sequence). The V segment lost 1 base and the J segment 6 bases; nucleotides outside the gene matches: 10. This CDR3 region has 16 residues. For the CDR3, the DNA is TGTGCCTGGAGTGACCCAACAGGGGGCGCAGGTCAGCCCCAGCATTTT. Protein product: CAWSDPTGGAGQPQHF.

The chain recombines TRBV5-1 with TRBJ2-1; D is uncertain. CDR3 length: 13 amino acids. Germline lookup yields CDR1 SGHRS and CDR2 YFSETQ. Trimming took 4 bases from V and 8 from J, leaving 13 bases between them. CDR3 in amino acids: CASSTGLLDEQFF. The CDR3 region has the DNA TGCGCCAGCAGCACGGGTCTGTTGGATGAGCAGTTCTTC.

The chain has TRBV6-1 and TRBJ2-7, with a possible D match to TRBD2 (6 bases). The CDR3 has 14 residues. The V and J ends lost 3 bases and 0 bases respectively, with 9 bases between them. CDR1 and CDR2 from the germline V gene are MNHNS and SASEGT. This chain's CDR3 is CASSEVGGSYEQYF. The DNA for the CDR3 is TGTGCCAGCAGTGAGGTCGGGGGCTCCTACGAGCAGTACTTC.

This chain connects TRBV7-2 to TRBJ2-2; 7 bases fit TRBD2. The CDR3 sequence is 16 residues long. V shed 5 bases and J 3 bases; nucleotides not matched to a gene: 9. Germline values: CDR1 SGHTA, CDR2 FQGNSA. The CDR3 is CASSLGLGADTGELFF. The CDR3 DNA is TGTGCCAGCAGCCTAGGACTAGGGGCAGACACCGGGGAGCTGTTTTTT.

The rearrangement joins TRBV7-9 to TRBJ2-7, with 7 bases aligning to TRBD1. Losses at the gene ends were 7 bases for V and 5 bases for J; bases not matched to a gene: 8. The germline gives CDR1 SEHNR, CDR2 FQNEAQ (reference sequence). This CDR3 region has 13 residues. CDR3 DNA sequence: TGTGCCAGCACACAAACAGGGGAACACGAGCAGTACTTC. Translation gives CASTQTGEHEQYF.

The table lists this clone with a count of one. The chain is built from TRBV5-6 and TRBJ1-5; 7 bases align to TRBD1. This CDR3 has 15 amino acids. Germline values: CDR1 SGHDT, CDR2 YYEEEE. V lost 3 bases and J lost 13; bases outside the gene matches: 16. The CDR3 spells CASSSTGTVGSRQHF. CDR3 DNA sequence: TGTGCCAGCAGCTCGACCGGGACAGTCGGCAGCAGACAGCATTTT. The full variable domain, in which reference TRBV5-6 and TRBJ1-5 provide the parts outside the CDR3, is DAGVTQSPTHLIKTRGQQVTLRCSPKSGHDTVSWYQQALGQGPQFIFQYYEEEERQRGNFPDRFSGHQFPNYSSELNVNALLLGDSALYLCASSSTGTVGSRQHFGDGTRLSIL.

The chain has TRBV6-6 and TRBJ1-2; 10 bases match TRBD1. Looked up from germline, CDR1 is MNHNY and CDR2 is SVGAGI (reference sequence). The CDR3 length is 19 residues. The V segment lost 5 bases and the J segment 4 bases; nucleotides outside the gene matches: 19. CDR3 protein: CASSPTTGGASGRGYGYTF. The CDR3 DNA follows: TGTGCCAGCAGTCCGACGACAGGGGGCGCTTCTGGACGAGGCTATGGCTACACCTTC.

The chain joins TRBV10-1 to TRBJ1-1; 7 bases match TRBD1. V trimming: 9 bases; J trimming: 4 bases; junction bases outside the gene matches: 2. Germline V CDR1 and CDR2: WNHNN, SYGVQD (reference sequence). This CDR3 comprises 11 residues. The CDR3 loop is CARHRGTEAFF. In DNA, the CDR3 is TGCGCCAGACACAGGGGCACTGAAGCTTTCTTT.

This chain links TRBV29-1 with TRBJ1-5; no reliable D call. CDR3 length equals 16 residues. V lost 1 base, J lost 1 base, and 14 bases lay in between. Germline CDR1 is SQVTM and CDR2 is ANQGSEA. The DNA of the CDR3 is TGCAGCGTTGAAGTAGCTGGAGGAGGAAGCAATCAGCCCCAGCATTTT. It specifies CSVEVAGGGSNQPQHF.

This clone was recorded once. The chain is built from TRBV6-4 and TRBJ1-1; D remains ambiguous. Germline V gene lookup returns CDR1 MRHNA and CDR2 SNTAGT. The V end was cut by 4 bases, the J end by 2 bases, with 8 bases between. The CDR3 is 13 residues long. The CDR3 loop reads CASSVQKNTEAFF. Written as DNA, the CDR3 is TGTGCCAGCAGTGTTCAGAAAAACACTGAAGCTTTCTTT.

The chain uses TRBV7-9 and TRBJ2-2; 8 nucleotides line up with TRBD1. The CDR3 sequence is 17 residues long. The germline V gene encodes CDR1 SEHNR and CDR2 FQNEAQ (reference sequence). The V gene end was trimmed by 5 bases and the J gene end by 5 bases; junction bases not matched to a gene: 13. CDR3 region: CASSADRGSSGTGELFF. In DNA form, the CDR3 reads TGTGCCAGCAGCGCCGACAGGGGCTCGAGTGGGACCGGGGAGCTGTTTTTT.

The J gene is TRBJ2-1, the V gene TRBV2; TRBD1 matches at 8 bases. There are 13 residues in the CDR3. J lost 6 bases, V lost 6 bases, and 4 bases had no gene match. CDR1 is SNHLY and CDR2 is FYNNEI in the germline V gene. CDR3 sequence (DNA): TGTGCCAGCAGACCACAGGGGGTCAATGAGCAGTTCTTC. Amino acid sequence: CASRPQGVNEQFF.

The gene calls are TRBV27 and TRBJ2-3; D might be TRBD2 (5 bases). Germline V gene sequence: CDR1 MNHEY, CDR2 SMNVEV (reference sequence). CDR3 length: 15 residues. The V end was cut by 3 bases, the J end by 0 bases, with 10 bases between. For the CDR3, the DNA is TGTGCCAGCAGTTTGACCCGGAGGAGCACAGATACGCAGTATTTT. It translates to CASSLTRRSTDTQYF.

The rearrangement joins TRBV3-1 (or the pseudogene TRBV3-2) to TRBJ2-5; 10 bases are a match to TRBD2. Germline values: CDR1 LGHDT, CDR2 YNNKEL (reference sequence). The ends lost 4 bases at V and 2 bases at J; junction bases unmatched: 10. The CDR3 is 17 amino acids. The CDR3 protein is CASSPKLLAGRQETQYF. In DNA, the CDR3 is TGTGCCAGCAGCCCCAAGTTACTAGCGGGAAGGCAAGAGACCCAGTACTTC.

V usage is TRBV25-1 and J usage is TRBJ2-7, with D maybe TRBD2 (6 bases). Trimming stripped 4 bases from V and 2 bases from J, with 15 bases between. The germline V gene encodes CDR1 MGHDK and CDR2 SYGVNS. This CDR3 spans 15 amino acids. CDR3 nucleotide sequence: TGTGCCAGCAGTGTAATAGCGGATATTGCCTACGAGCAGTACTTC. It specifies CASSVIADIAYEQYF.

This clone was detected only once. The rearrangement links TRBV11-3 to TRBJ1-4, with no clear D. This CDR3 is 11 amino acids long. V lost 5 bases and J lost 5, with 3 bases in between. Germline lookup yields CDR1 SGHNT and CDR2 YENEEA. This CDR3 reads CASSQNEKLFF. Written as DNA, the CDR3 is TGTGCCAGCAGCCAAAATGAAAAACTGTTTTTT.

The chain combines TRBV19 with TRBJ2-1; 8 positions match TRBD2. This CDR3 has 15 amino acids. V lost 3 bases to trimming and J lost 7 bases; unmatched junction nucleotides: 8. Germline lookup yields CDR1 LNHDA and CDR2 SQIVND (reference sequence). CDR3 DNA: TGTGCCAGTAGTATGGTTTCGGGACTAGTAAATGAGCAGTTCTTC. Translation gives CASSMVSGLVNEQFF.

V gene TRBV9 combines with J gene TRBJ2-1; D unresolved. CDR1 SGDLS and CDR2 YYNGEE come from the germline V gene. This CDR3 spans 13 amino acids. V was pared by 0 bases and J by 5 bases, with 6 bases between. CDR3 residues: CASSVEQHNEQFF. The CDR3, as DNA: TGTGCCAGCAGCGTAGAACAGCACAATGAGCAGTTCTTC.